These T cell receptor beta chains were read from a single sample in a study of OX40 agonist ivuxolimab in advanced cancers. Measured with immunoSEQ multiplex PCR; TCRdb has only the in-frame clones, and not every one. The sample lists 45,000 to 60,000 clones; roughly 86% were seen once. Specimen: CD4+ or CD8+ T cells sorted from blood, collected in a trial of the OX40 agonist ivuxolimab. These receptors were obtained from an adult with an advanced solid tumor such as melanoma, head and neck, liver or kidney cancer. Both conserved end residues are part of each CDR3. The D gene is left open where the match is weak. Size values are once, few and many counts, or a class for expanded clones, and some rows have none.

size,D,V,J,CDR3,DNA
-,-,TRBV18,TRBJ1-1,CASSRPGLGGTEAFF,TGTGCCAGCTCACGCCCGGGGTTGGGCGGCACTGAAGCTTTCTTT
-,TRBD2,TRBV9,TRBJ2-1,CASSVGLADNEQFF,TGTGCCAGCAGCGTAGGACTAGCGGACAATGAGCAGTTCTTC
-,-,TRBV5-6,TRBJ2-3,CASSQRGTDTQYF,TGTGCCAGCAGCCAAAGGGGGACAGATACGCAGTATTTT
-,-,TRBV7-6,TRBJ2-7,CASSLASVSSYEQYF,TGTGCCAGCAGCTTAGCGAGTGTTAGCTCCTACGAGCAGTACTTC
-,TRBD1,TRBV28,TRBJ2-2,CASSFLGGIGELFF,TGTGCCAGCAGTTTTTTAGGGGGCATCGGGGAGCTGTTTTTT
-,TRBD2,TRBV5-4,TRBJ2-7,CASSVRLAGSYEQYF,TGTGCCAGCAGCGTGCGACTAGCGGGGTCCTACGAGCAGTACTTC
-,-,TRBV11-2,TRBJ2-1,CASSGTDVSSYNEQFF,TGTGCCAGCAGTGGGACGGATGTTAGCTCCTACAATGAGCAGTTCTTC
-,TRBD2,TRBV11-2,TRBJ2-1,CASSLEVGRARDEQFF,TGTGCCAGCAGCTTAGAGGTAGGGAGGGCCAGGGATGAGCAGTTCTTC
-,TRBD1,TRBV5-1,TRBJ1-1,CASSSFIGTGTLDTEAFF,TGCGCCAGCAGCTCCTTTATAGGGACAGGGACGTTGGACACTGAAGCTTTCTTT
-,TRBD2,TRBV7-3,TRBJ2-5,CASSLAGVGETQYF,TGTGCCAGCAGCTTAGCGGGAGTAGGAGAGACCCAGTACTTC
few,-,TRBV15,TRBJ1-2,CATSRAGYGYTF,TGTGCCACCAGCAGAGCAGGCTATGGCTACACCTTC
-,-,TRBV6-5,TRBJ2-3,CASKWTGTDTQYF,TGTGCCAGCAAGTGGACAGGCACAGATACGCAGTATTTT
-,TRBD2,TRBV4-2,TRBJ2-1,CASSPGTSGSHEQFF,TGTGCCAGCAGCCCTGGGACTAGCGGGAGTCATGAGCAGTTCTTC
-,-,TRBV7-2,TRBJ2-7,CASSLPVQGYEQYF,TGTGCCAGCAGCTTACCCGTCCAGGGCTACGAGCAGTACTTC
-,-,TRBV7-2,TRBJ1-1,CASSLGHSNTEAFF,TGTGCCAGCAGCCTGGGACATTCGAACACTGAAGCTTTCTTT
-,-,TRBV5-1,TRBJ2-1,CASSLAAGSYNEQFF,TGCGCCAGCAGCTTGGCCGCAGGGTCCTACAATGAGCAGTTCTTC
-,-,TRBV2,TRBJ2-5,CAKTGLQETQYF,TGTGCCAAAACAGGACTTCAAGAGACCCAGTACTTC
once,TRBD2,TRBV9,TRBJ2-1,CASSSHAGTSGRNEQFF,TGTGCCAGCAGCTCACACGCCGGGACTAGCGGGAGAAATGAGCAGTTCTTC
-,-,TRBV10-3,TRBJ2-3,CATQGRGSTDTQYF,TGTGCCACTCAGGGTCGGGGGAGCACAGATACGCAGTATTTT
-,-,TRBV5-1,TRBJ2-2,CASSLDLGAGAGELFF,TGCGCCAGCAGCTTGGATCTGGGGGCAGGGGCCGGGGAGCTGTTTTTT
few,-,TRBV14,TRBJ2-7,CASSQADWFTGEQYF,TGTGCCAGCAGCCAAGCAGACTGGTTTACTGGGGAGCAGTACTTC
-,-,TRBV19,TRBJ2-7,CASSIGGTATYEQYF,TGTGCCAGTAGTATAGGGGGGACGGCCACCTACGAGCAGTACTTC